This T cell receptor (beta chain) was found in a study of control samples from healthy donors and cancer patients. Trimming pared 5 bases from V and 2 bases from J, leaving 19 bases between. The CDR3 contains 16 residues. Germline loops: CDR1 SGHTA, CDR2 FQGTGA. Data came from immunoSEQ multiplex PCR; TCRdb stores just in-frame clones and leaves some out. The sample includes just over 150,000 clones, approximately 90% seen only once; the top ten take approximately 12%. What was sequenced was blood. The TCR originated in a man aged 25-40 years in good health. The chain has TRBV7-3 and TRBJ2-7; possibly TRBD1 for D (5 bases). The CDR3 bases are TGTGCCAGCAGCGAAAGTGGGGCAGCTAAAACCTACGAGCAGTACTTC. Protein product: CASSESGAAKTYEQYF.